This TCR beta chain was obtained from a study of post-analysis software for immune sequencing data. Study context: Disease courses included relapsing-remitting, secondary progressive and progressive-relapsing multiple sclerosis. Findings and limits, study-wide: A significant reduction in normalized Chao1 diversity was observed in multiple sclerosis patients versus controls. The authors found that F measure strongly co-clustered same-batch samples. Five TRBV segments were significantly more frequent in patients than in controls. TRBV5-6, TRBV5-1 and TRBV20-1 were among these segments.

With regard to this clonotype: Its matching antigen is unknown. The junction differs from germline at one of its ends, possibly a read error.

cDNA libraries for TCR beta contained unique molecular identifiers. Input of roughly 0.9 to 11 million T cells yielded a few hundred thousand cDNA molecules. TCRdb fed the PCR reads into MiXCR, producing one record per CDR3 protein. Here the sample spans some 690,000 distinct CDR3 sequences, approximately 60% being singletons. The CDR3 has 14 amino acids. The germline gives CDR1 PRHDT, CDR2 FYEKMQ (reference sequence). The sequencing input was blood. This clonotype originated in a girl between 2 and 10 years old with multiple sclerosis. This chain links TRBV13 with TRBJ1-2, with D perhaps matching TRBD1 (6 bases). The CDR3 sequence: CASSLGGLVYGYTF. The CDR3 nucleotides are TGTGCCAGCAGCCTAGGGGGACTTGTGTATGGCTACACCTTC.